The 5 T cell receptor beta chains below all came from one sample that was sequenced in a study of cytomegalovirus exposure and HLA in healthy donors. The PCR employed 60 Vbeta primers together with 13 Jbeta primers. Profiled with immunoSEQ multiplex PCR; TCRdb holds only in-frame clones, not every one. The table has roughly 190,000 clones, around 78% seen once; the top ten hold 12% to 15%. Sequenced: PBMCs. These TCRs come from a woman aged 25 to 39 in good health and CMV-seropositive.

CDR3 region: CASSLDLPIGQGRGYTF. CDR3 nucleotide sequence: TGCGCCAGCAGCTTGGACTTACCAATAGGGCAGGGGCGCGGCTACACCTTC. The rearrangement uses TRBV5-1 and TRBJ1-2, with D possibly TRBD1 on 6 matching bases. The CDR3 extends over 17 amino acids. Deletions cut 0 bases from V and 8 bases from J, with 23 bases between. The germline gives CDR1 SGHRS, CDR2 YFSETQ.

The chain couples TRBV2 to TRBJ1-2; tentatively, D is TRBD1 (5 bases). V lost 6 bases and J lost 1, with 9 bases in between. CDR1 and CDR2 (germline): SNHLY, FYNNEI. CDR3 length equals 13 residues. The CDR3: CASSLRVNYGYTF. DNA of the CDR3: TGTGCCAGCAGCCTCAGGGTTAACTATGGCTACACCTTC. Looking up the rest from reference TRBV2 and TRBJ1-2 gives the full variable domain: EPEVTQTPSHQVTQMGQEVILRCVPISNHLYFYWYRQILGQKVEFLVSFYNNEISEKSEIFDDQFSVERPDGSNFTLKIRSTKLEDSAMYFCASSLRVNYGYTFGSGTRLTVV.

This chain links TRBV6-4 with TRBJ1-5; tentatively, D is TRBD1 (6 bases). The V end lost 5 bases, the J end lost 0 bases, and 8 bases lay between the germline ends. CDR1 and CDR2 from the germline V gene are MRHNA and SNTAGT. The CDR3 loop spans 14 amino acids. The CDR3 nucleotides are TGTGCCAGCAGTCCGGACAGTAGCAATCAGCCCCAGCATTTT. This encodes CASSPDSSNQPQHF.

The CDR3 reads CASSSQQGVGYGYTF. In DNA, the CDR3 is TGTGCCAGCAGCTCTCAACAGGGGGTCGGCTATGGCTACACCTTC. The J gene is TRBJ1-2, the V gene TRBV7-9, with TRBD1 matching 8 bases. This CDR3 spans 15 amino acids. The V and J ends lost 4 bases and 4 bases, in that order; junction bases with no gene match: 8. CDR1 and CDR2 (germline): SEHNR, FQNEAQ (reference sequence).

The V and J genes are TRBV6-5 and TRBJ1-1; tentatively, D is TRBD1 (6 bases). Germline CDR1 MNHEY, CDR2 SVGAGI. Trimming pared 6 bases from V and 0 bases from J, leaving 14 bases between. The CDR3 is made up of 15 amino acids. For the CDR3, the DNA is TGTGCCAGCAGCCAGGGGCCCCGATTGAACACTGAAGCTTTCTTT. Translation: CASSQGPRLNTEAFF.